This passage covers 20 T cell receptor beta chains from one sample sequenced in a study of blood T cell repertoires in COVID-19. The method was immunoSEQ multiplex PCR; TCRdb's version includes in-frame clones alone and lacks a portion of them. This repertoire shows about 110,000 clones, 60% to 80% found once; its top ten account for 15% to 20%. Material: peripheral blood. The receptors shown here come from a woman older than 75 with active or convalescent COVID-19.

This chain joins TRBV19 and TRBJ2-7; possibly TRBD2 for D (6 bases). This CDR3 is built from 14 residues. CDR1 is LNHDA, CDR2 SQIVND, per germline (reference sequence). Trimming removed 1 base from V and 1 base from J, with 8 bases in between. The CDR3 bases are TGTGCCAGTAGTATAGCCCGGGGGTCCTACGAGCAGTACTTC. Translation gives CASSIARGSYEQYF.

This clone occurred once. The chain links TRBV19 to TRBJ1-2; possibly TRBD1 for D (5 bases). The CDR3 runs 12 residues. Trimming left V 5 bases short and J 4 bases short, with 8 bases between. Germline V gene sequence: CDR1 LNHDA, CDR2 SQIVND (reference sequence). For the CDR3, the DNA is TGTGCCAGTAGTCCCAGGGCCTATGGCTACACCTTC. Its translation: CASSPRAYGYTF.

The table lists this clone with a few counts. V and J are TRBV15 and TRBJ2-7, with D possibly TRBD2 on 6 matching bases. Looked up from germline, CDR1 is LNHNV and CDR2 is YYDKDF (reference sequence). The V end was cut by 0 bases, the J end by 5 bases, with 11 bases between. The CDR3 length is 14 residues. CDR3 in DNA: TGTGCCACCAGCAGAGAGGTGGCGGGGAACGAGCAGTACTTC. It specifies CATSREVAGNEQYF.

The CDR3 sequence: CASSQALLAGDAGELFF. CDR3 sequence (DNA): TGTGCCAGCAGCCAAGCTTTGCTAGCGGGAGACGCCGGGGAGCTGTTTTTT. The chain couples TRBV14 to TRBJ2-2, with TRBD2 matching over 10 bases. With V trimmed by 1 base and J by 6 bases, 8 bases remained unmatched. CDR3 length equals 17 residues. Germline-derived CDR1 and CDR2 are SGHDN and FVKESK.

The V gene is TRBV23-1, the J gene TRBJ2-5; the D gene is possibly TRBD1 (6 bases). TRBV23-1 is given ORF status, its function remaining uncertain. V lost 6 bases to trimming and J lost 5 bases, with 13 bases between them. The CDR3 totals 13 residues. The CDR3 region has the DNA TGCGCCAGCAGACAGGGTGAACAGGAGACCCAGTACTTC. Its protein product is CASRQGEQETQYF.

This clone has only a few counts. The chain uses TRBV4-3 and TRBJ2-7; 9 positions match TRBD2. V shed 0 bases and J 4 bases; nucleotides not matched to a gene: 4. The germline V gene encodes CDR1 LGHNA and CDR2 YSLEER. The CDR3 totals 15 residues. CDR3 residues: CASSQESSGIYEQYF. Written as DNA, the CDR3 is TGCGCCAGCAGCCAAGAGTCTAGCGGGATTTACGAGCAGTACTTC.

CDR3: CASRDGLAGAGGQFF. DNA for the CDR3: TGTGCCAGCAGGGACGGACTAGCGGGGGCAGGGGGGCAGTTCTTC. The chain has TRBV2 and TRBJ2-1; 13 nucleotides match TRBD2. Germline CDR1 is SNHLY and CDR2 is FYNNEI. V was clipped by 6 bases and J by 12 bases; unmatched bases: 11. This CDR3 is built from 15 residues.

In its sample, this clone was seen many times. The chain joins TRBV6-4 to TRBJ1-1; a possible D gene is TRBD1 (6 bases). This CDR3 region has 12 residues. The V and J ends lost 5 bases and 3 bases respectively, with 7 bases between them. The germline V gene encodes CDR1 MRHNA and CDR2 SNTAGT. CDR3 amino acids: CASSKGDTEAFF. The DNA for the CDR3 is TGTGCCAGCAGTAAGGGGGACACTGAAGCTTTCTTT.

This clone was picked up one time. The chain has TRBV5-5 and TRBJ2-7; TRBD2 aligns across 10 bases. Trimming took 4 bases from V and 3 from J; bases not matched to a gene: 7. The germline CDR1 and CDR2 sequences are SGHKS and YYEKEE (reference sequence). The CDR3 sequence is 15 residues long. CDR3 amino acids: CASSLAASGSYEQYF. CDR3 sequence (DNA): TGTGCCAGCAGCCTCGCGGCTAGCGGGAGCTACGAGCAGTACTTC.

This clone appeared once. The CDR3 nucleotides read TGTGCCAGCAGTGATCAGGGGGCTCCAGGGGATACGCAGTATTTT. Translated: CASSDQGAPGDTQYF. This rearrangement joins TRBV2 to TRBJ2-3; the match to TRBD1 covers 8 bases. From germline, CDR1 is SNHLY and CDR2 FYNNEI. This CDR3 spans 15 amino acids. V lost 3 bases to trimming and J lost 6 bases; unmatched junction nucleotides: 8.

The chain recombines TRBV29-1 with TRBJ1-1; perhaps TRBD1 as D (6 bases). Trimming took off 6 bases at V and 1 base at J, with 9 bases between the two ends. Germline CDR1 and CDR2: SQVTM and ANQGSEA. This CDR3 is 12 amino acids long. CDR3 residues: CSVKGQNTEAFF. CDR3 nucleotide sequence: TGCAGCGTGAAGGGACAGAACACTGAAGCTTTCTTT.

This clone was counted a single time. The chain uses TRBV7-2 and TRBJ2-7; 12 bases fit TRBD2. V lost 4 bases to trimming and J lost 5 bases; unmatched junction nucleotides: 6. The CDR3 extends over 15 amino acids. CDR1 and CDR2 from the germline V gene are SGHTA and FQGNSA. The CDR3 nucleotides read TGTGCCAGCAGCTCACGACTAGCGGGAGTAAACGAGCAGTACTTC. The encoded protein is CASSSRLAGVNEQYF.

This chain links TRBV18 with TRBJ2-1, with 7 bases fitting TRBD2. Germline-derived CDR1 and CDR2 are KGHSH and LQKENI. There are 14 residues in the CDR3. With V trimmed by 5 bases and J by 7 bases, 8 bases remained unmatched. The CDR3 sequence: CASSAGVRSNEQFF. The CDR3 region has the DNA TGTGCCAGCTCAGCGGGAGTTAGGTCGAATGAGCAGTTCTTC.

Here the CDR3 reads CASSFVREGAFF. CDR3 sequence (DNA): TGTGCCAGCAGCTTTGTGAGGGAGGGGGCTTTCTTT. This sequence joins TRBV11-2 and TRBJ1-1; D may be TRBD1 (5 bases). V lost 3 bases and J 11 bases, leaving 13 bases between the germline ends. Germline CDR1 and CDR2: SGHAT and FQNNGV. The length of the CDR3 is 12 residues.

The chain recombines TRBV5-6 with TRBJ2-3; D remains unclear. The CDR3 totals 15 residues. V lost 1 base and J lost 1, with 10 bases in between. Germline lookup yields CDR1 SGHDT and CDR2 YYEEEE. The CDR3 sequence: CASSLNLLRTDTQYF. The DNA for the CDR3 is TGTGCCAGCAGCTTGAATCTACTTCGCACAGATACGCAGTATTTT.

J is TRBJ1-3 and V is TRBV18; TRBD1 might be the D (5 bases). The CDR3 length is 18 residues. Trimming shortened V by 0 bases and J by 0 bases, and 15 bases separated the two germline ends. CDR1 is KGHSH and CDR2 is LQKENI in the germline V gene. The CDR3 nucleotides read TGTGCCAGCTCACCACCCTTTAGGGGTAAGGGCTCTGGAAACACCATATATTTT. This translates into CASSPPFRGKGSGNTIYF.

The gene calls are TRBV19 and TRBJ1-2, with 10 nucleotides matching TRBD1. The CDR3 spans 18 residues. V shed 4 bases, J shed 0 bases, and the junction held 11 bases outside the gene matches. The V gene's germline CDR1 is LNHDA and CDR2 SQIVND (reference sequence). The CDR3 sequence: CASSNRWDRGRPNYGYTF. The CDR3 DNA reads as TGTGCCAGTAGTAATAGATGGGACAGGGGAAGACCTAACTATGGCTACACCTTC.

This chain joins TRBV21-1 and TRBJ2-1; the table's D call, TRBD2, was not checked against the DNA. TRBV21-1 is a listed pseudogene. This CDR3 contains 17 residues. CDR3 sequence (DNA): TGTGCCAGCCCAGGGACTAGCGGGAGGGCCGGGTGCAATGAGCAGTTCTTC. The encoded protein is CASPGTSGRAGCNEQFF.

The chain carries TRBV4-3 and TRBJ2-1; 7 bases map to TRBD2. Unmatched junction bases numbered 6, after V lost 1 base and J lost 0 bases. Germline CDR1 LGHNA, CDR2 YSLEER. The CDR3 contains 17 residues. This CDR3 is CASSQVLAVSSYNEQFF. DNA of the CDR3: TGCGCCAGCAGCCAAGTTCTAGCGGTAAGCTCCTACAATGAGCAGTTCTTC.

The chain carries TRBV5-6 and TRBJ2-7; 8 nucleotides match TRBD2. The CDR3 has 14 amino acids. Germline V lookup: CDR1 SGHDT, CDR2 YYEEEE. V shed 2 bases and J 3 bases; nucleotides not matched to a gene: 4. CDR3 region: CASSLAGEDYEQYF. The CDR3 bases are TGTGCCAGCAGCTTAGCGGGGGAGGACTACGAGCAGTACTTC.